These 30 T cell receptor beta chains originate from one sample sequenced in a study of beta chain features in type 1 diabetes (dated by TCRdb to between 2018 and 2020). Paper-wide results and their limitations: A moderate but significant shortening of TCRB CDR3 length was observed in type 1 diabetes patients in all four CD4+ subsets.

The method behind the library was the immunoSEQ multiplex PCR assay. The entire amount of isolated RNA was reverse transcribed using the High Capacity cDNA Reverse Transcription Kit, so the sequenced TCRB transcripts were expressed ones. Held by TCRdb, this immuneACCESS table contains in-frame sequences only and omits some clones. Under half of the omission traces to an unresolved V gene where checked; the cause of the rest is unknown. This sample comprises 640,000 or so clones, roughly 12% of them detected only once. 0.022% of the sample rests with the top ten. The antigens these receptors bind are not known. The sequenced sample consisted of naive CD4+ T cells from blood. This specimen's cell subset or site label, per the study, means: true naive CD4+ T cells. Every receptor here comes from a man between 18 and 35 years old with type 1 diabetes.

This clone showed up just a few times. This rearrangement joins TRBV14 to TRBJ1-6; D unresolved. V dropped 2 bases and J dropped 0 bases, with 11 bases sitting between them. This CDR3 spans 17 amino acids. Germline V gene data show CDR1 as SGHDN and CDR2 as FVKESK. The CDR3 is CASSQNIRSSYNSPLHF. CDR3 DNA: TGTGCCAGCAGCCAAAATATAAGGAGCTCCTATAATTCACCCCTCCACTTT.

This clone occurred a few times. CDR3 bases: TGTGCCAGCAAGGGGAATGAAAAACTGTTTTTT. Translation: CASKGNEKLFF. The gene calls are TRBV25-1 and TRBJ1-4, with D tentatively TRBD1 (5 bases). Germline assignment: CDR1 MGHDK and CDR2 SYGVNS. CDR3 length: 11 amino acids. The V gene lost 7 bases and the J gene lost 5 bases, with 5 bases spanning the gap.

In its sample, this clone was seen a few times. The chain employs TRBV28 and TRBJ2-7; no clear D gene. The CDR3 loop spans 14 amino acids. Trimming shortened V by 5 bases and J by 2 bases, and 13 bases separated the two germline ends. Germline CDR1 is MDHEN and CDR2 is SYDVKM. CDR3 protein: CASSPTPLPYEQYF. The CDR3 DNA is TGTGCCAGCAGTCCCACCCCCCTGCCCTACGAGCAGTACTTC.

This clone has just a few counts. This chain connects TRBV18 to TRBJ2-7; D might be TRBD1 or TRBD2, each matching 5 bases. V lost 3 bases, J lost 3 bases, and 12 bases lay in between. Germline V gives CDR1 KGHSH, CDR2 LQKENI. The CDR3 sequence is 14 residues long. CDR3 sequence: CASSPAEGRYEQYF. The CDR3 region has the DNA TGTGCCAGCTCACCGGCCGAGGGACGCTACGAGCAGTACTTC. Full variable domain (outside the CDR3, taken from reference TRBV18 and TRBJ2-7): NAGVMQNPRHLVRRRGQEARLRCSPMKGHSHVYWYRQLPEEGLKFMVYLQKENIIDESGMPKERFSAEFPKEGPSILRIQQVVRGDSAAYFCASSPAEGRYEQYFGPGTRLTVT.

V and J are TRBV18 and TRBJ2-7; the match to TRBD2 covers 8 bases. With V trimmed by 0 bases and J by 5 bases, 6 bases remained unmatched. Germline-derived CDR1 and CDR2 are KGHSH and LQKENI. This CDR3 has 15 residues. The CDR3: CASSPPSAGAHEQYF. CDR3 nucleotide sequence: TGTGCCAGCTCACCACCTTCAGCGGGGGCCCACGAGCAGTACTTC. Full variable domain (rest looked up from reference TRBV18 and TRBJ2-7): NAGVMQNPRHLVRRRGQEARLRCSPMKGHSHVYWYRQLPEEGLKFMVYLQKENIIDESGMPKERFSAEFPKEGPSILRIQQVVRGDSAAYFCASSPPSAGAHEQYFGPGTRLTVT.

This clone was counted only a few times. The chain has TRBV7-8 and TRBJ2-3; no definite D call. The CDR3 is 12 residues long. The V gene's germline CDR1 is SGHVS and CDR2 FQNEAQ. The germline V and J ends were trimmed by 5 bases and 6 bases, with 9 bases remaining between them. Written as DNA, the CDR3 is TGTGCCAGCAGCCCCCGGGCGGATACGCAGTATTTT. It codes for CASSPRADTQYF.

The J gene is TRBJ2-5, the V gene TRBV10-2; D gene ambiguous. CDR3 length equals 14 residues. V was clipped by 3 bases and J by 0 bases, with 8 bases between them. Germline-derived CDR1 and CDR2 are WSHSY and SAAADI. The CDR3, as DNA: TGCGCCAGCAGTGAAATGGCGTACCAAGAGACCCAGTACTTC. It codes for CASSEMAYQETQYF.

The CDR3 DNA sequence: TGTGCCTGGACAAGTACTGGGGCCAACGTCCTGACTTTC. Protein: CAWTSTGANVLTF. The genes are TRBV30 and TRBJ2-6; D not resolved. The CDR3 covers 13 residues. The V end was cut by 4 bases, the J end by 2 bases, with 6 bases between. Per the germline V gene, CDR1 is GTSNPN and CDR2 is SVGIG (reference sequence).

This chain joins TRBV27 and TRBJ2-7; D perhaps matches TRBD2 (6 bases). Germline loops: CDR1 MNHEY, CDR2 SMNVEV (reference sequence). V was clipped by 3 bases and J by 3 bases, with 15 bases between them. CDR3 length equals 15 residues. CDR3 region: CASSLGLPGLYEQYF. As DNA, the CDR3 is TGTGCCAGCAGTTTGGGACTCCCTGGCCTCTACGAGCAGTACTTC.

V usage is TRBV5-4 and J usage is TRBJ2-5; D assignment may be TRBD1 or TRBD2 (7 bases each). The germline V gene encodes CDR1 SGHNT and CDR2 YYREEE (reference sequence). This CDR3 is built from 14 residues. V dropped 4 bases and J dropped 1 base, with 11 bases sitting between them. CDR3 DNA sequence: TGTGCCAGCAGCCAGGGGGGGATCCAAGAGACCCAGTACTTC. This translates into CASSQGGIQETQYF.

This CDR3 reads CASSILSRNTEAFF. The CDR3 nucleotides read TGTGCCAGCAGCATCCTCTCAAGGAACACTGAAGCTTTCTTT. This chain uses TRBV5-5 with TRBJ1-1; no clear D gene. The CDR3 runs to 14 residues. V lost 4 bases and J lost 1, with 11 bases in between. Germline CDR1 is SGHKS and CDR2 is YYEKEE (reference sequence).

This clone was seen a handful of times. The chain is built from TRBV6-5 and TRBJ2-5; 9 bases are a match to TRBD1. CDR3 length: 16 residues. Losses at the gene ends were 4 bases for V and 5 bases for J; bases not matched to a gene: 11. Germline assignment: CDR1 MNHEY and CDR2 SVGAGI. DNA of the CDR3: TGTGCCAGCAGTTCCATAAAGGGACAGGGTCCCGAGACCCAGTACTTC. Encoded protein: CASSSIKGQGPETQYF.

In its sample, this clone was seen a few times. The CDR3 protein is CASSEGQGPANEQFF. The CDR3 nucleotides read TGTGCCAGCAGTGAGGGACAGGGTCCGGCCAATGAGCAGTTCTTC. This sequence joins TRBV25-1 and TRBJ2-1, with TRBD1 matching 9 bases. V lost 3 bases, J lost 6 bases, and 6 bases stayed unmatched. Germline-derived CDR1 and CDR2 are MGHDK and SYGVNS. There are 15 residues in the CDR3. Full variable domain (outside the CDR3, taken from reference TRBV25-1 and TRBJ2-1): EADIYQTPRYLVIGTGKKITLECSQTMGHDKMYWYQQDPGMELHLIHYSYGVNSTEKGDLSSESTVSRIRTEHFPLTLESARPSHTSQYLCASSEGQGPANEQFFGPGTRLTVL.

DNA for the CDR3: TGTGCCAGCAGCCAAGACCCTTCTAGCGGGGTCAGCTCCTACGAGCAGTACTTC. Its protein is CASSQDPSSGVSSYEQYF. The J gene is TRBJ2-7, the V gene TRBV14; 9 positions agree with TRBD2. Germline CDR1 and CDR2: SGHDN and FVKESK. The CDR3 has 18 residues. Trimming at V came to 0 bases and at J to 0 bases, leaving 9 bases not matched to a gene.

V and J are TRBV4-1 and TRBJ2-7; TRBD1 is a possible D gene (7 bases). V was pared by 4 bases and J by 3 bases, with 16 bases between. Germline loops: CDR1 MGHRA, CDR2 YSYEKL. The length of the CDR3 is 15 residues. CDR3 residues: CASSPWGQGGYEQYF. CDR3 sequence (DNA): TGCGCCAGCAGCCCTTGGGGGCAGGGGGGCTACGAGCAGTACTTC.

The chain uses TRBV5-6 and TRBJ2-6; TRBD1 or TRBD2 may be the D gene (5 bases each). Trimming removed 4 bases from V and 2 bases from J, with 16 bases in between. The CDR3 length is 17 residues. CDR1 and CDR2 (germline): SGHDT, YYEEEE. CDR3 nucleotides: TGTGCCAGCAGCACCGACCCGAGGGGAGCTGGGGCCAACGTCCTGACTTTC. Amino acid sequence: CASSTDPRGAGANVLTF.

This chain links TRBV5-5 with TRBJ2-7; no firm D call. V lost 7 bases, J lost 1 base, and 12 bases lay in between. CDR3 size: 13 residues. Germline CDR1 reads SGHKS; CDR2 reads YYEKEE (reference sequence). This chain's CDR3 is CASGYEVSYEQYF. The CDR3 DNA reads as TGTGCCAGCGGTTACGAAGTTTCCTACGAGCAGTACTTC.

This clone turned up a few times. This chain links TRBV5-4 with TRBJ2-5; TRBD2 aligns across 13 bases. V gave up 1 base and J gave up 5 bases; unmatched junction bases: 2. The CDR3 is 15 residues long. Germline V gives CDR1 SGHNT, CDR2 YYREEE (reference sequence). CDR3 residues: CASSLTSGGAETQYF. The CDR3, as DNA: TGTGCCAGCAGCTTGACTAGCGGGGGGGCTGAGACCCAGTACTTC. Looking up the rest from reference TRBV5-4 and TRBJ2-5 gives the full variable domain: ETGVTQSPTHLIKTRGQQVTLRCSSQSGHNTVSWYQQALGQGPQFIFQYYREEENGRGNFPPRFSGLQFPNYSSELNVNALELDDSALYLCASSLTSGGAETQYFGPGTRLLVL.

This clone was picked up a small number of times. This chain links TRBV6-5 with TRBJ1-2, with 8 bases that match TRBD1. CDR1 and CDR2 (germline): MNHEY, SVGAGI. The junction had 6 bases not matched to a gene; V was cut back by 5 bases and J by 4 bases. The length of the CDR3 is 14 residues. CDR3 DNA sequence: TGTGCCAGCAGTGAAACAGGGGGTAGCTATGGCTACACCTTC. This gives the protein CASSETGGSYGYTF.

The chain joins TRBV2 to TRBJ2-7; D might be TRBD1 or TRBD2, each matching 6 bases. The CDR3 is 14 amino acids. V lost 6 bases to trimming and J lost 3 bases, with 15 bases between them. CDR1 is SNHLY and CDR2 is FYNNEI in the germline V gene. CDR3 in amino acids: CASRGGLSLYEQYF. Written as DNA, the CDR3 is TGTGCCAGCAGAGGGGGGCTAAGCCTCTACGAGCAGTACTTC.

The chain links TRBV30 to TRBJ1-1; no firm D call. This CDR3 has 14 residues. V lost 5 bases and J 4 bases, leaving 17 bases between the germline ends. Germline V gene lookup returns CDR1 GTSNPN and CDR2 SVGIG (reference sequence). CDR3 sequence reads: CAWSTAAVGTEAFF. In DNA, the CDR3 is TGTGCCTGGTCAACGGCCGCTGTGGGCACTGAAGCTTTCTTT.

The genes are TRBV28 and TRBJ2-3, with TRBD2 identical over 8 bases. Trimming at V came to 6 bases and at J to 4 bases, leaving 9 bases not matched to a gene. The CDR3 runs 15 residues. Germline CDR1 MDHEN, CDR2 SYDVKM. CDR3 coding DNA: TGTGCCAGCAGCTCGGGGGGGGCCGATGCAGATACGCAGTATTTT. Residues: CASSSGGADADTQYF.

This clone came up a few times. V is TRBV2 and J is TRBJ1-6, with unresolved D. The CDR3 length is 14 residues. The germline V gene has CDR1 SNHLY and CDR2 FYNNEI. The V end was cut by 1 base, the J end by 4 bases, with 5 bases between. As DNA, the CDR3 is TGTGCCAGCAGTGAAGTAGGATATAATTCACCCCTCCACTTT. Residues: CASSEVGYNSPLHF.

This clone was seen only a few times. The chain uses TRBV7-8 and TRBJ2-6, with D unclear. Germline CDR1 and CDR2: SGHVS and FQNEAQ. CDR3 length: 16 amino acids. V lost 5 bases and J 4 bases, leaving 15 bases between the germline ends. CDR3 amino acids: CASSLSRSAGANVLTF. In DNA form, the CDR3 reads TGTGCCAGCAGCCTAAGCCGATCCGCAGGGGCCAACGTCCTGACTTTC.

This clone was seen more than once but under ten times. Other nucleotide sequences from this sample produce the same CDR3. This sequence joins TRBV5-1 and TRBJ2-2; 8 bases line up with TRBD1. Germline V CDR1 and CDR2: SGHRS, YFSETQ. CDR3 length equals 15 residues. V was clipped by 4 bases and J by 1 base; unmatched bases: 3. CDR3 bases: TGCGCCAGCAGCCCCGGGACAGGGAACACCGGGGAGCTGTTTTTT. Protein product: CASSPGTGNTGELFF. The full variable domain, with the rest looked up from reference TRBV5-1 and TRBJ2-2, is KAGVTQTPRYLIKTRGQQVTLSCSPISGHRSVSWYQQTPGQGLQFLFEYFSETQRNKGNFPGRFSGRQFSNSRSEMNVSTLELGDSALYLCASSPGTGNTGELFFGEGSRLTVL.

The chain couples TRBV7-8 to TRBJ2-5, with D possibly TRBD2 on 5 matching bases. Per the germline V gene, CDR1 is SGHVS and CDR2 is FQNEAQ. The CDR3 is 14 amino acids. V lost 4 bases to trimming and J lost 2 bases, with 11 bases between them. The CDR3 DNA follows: TGTGCCAGCAGCTCCCATCAGCGGCAAGAGACCCAGTACTTC. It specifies CASSSHQRQETQYF.

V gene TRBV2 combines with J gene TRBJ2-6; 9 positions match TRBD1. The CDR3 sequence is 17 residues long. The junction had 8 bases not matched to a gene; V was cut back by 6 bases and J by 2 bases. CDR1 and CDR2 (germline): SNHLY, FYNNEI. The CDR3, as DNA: TGTGCCAGCAGCCCCGGACAGGGGAGGGCTGGGGCCAACGTCCTGACTTTC. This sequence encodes CASSPGQGRAGANVLTF.

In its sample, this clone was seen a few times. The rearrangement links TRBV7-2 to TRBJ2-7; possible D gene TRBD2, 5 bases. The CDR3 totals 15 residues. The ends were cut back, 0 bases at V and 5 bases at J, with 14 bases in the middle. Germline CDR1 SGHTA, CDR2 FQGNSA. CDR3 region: CASSLAYGNLDEQYF. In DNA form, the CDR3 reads TGTGCCAGCAGCTTAGCGTACGGGAATCTCGACGAGCAGTACTTC.

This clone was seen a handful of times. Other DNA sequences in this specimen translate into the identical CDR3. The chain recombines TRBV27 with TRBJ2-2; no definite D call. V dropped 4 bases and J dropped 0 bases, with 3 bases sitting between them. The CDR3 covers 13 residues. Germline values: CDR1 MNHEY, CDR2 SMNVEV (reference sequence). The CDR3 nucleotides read TGTGCCAGCAGTTCGGCGAACACCGGGGAGCTGTTTTTT. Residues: CASSSANTGELFF.

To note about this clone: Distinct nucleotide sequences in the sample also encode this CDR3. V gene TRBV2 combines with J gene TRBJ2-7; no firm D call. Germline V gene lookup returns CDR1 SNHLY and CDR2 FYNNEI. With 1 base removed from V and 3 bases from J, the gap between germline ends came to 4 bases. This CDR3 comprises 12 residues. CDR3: CASSEGDYEQYF. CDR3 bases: TGTGCCAGCAGTGAAGGGGACTACGAGCAGTACTTC.